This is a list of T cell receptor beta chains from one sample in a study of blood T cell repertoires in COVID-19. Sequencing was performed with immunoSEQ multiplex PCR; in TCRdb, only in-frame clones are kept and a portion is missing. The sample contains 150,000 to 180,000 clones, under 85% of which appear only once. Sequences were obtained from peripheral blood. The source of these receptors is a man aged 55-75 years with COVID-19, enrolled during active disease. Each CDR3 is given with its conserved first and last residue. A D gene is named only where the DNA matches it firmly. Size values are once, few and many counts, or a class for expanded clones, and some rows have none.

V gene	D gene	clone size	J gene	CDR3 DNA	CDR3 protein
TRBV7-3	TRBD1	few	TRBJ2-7	TGTGCCAGCAGCCGCGGACAGGGGGCCTACGAGCAGTACTTC	CASSRGQGAYEQYF
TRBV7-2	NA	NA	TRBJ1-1	TGTGCCAGCAGCTTATCGAGGTCTGAGGCGGCTTTCTTT	CASSLSRSEAAFF
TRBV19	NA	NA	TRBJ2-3	TGTGCCAGTAGTCCTACCGGGGGATCAGATACGCAGTATTTT	CASSPTGGSDTQYF
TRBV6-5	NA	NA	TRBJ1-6	TGTGCCAGCAGTTACTCGGGGGGATCATCACCCCTCCACTTT	CASSYSGGSSPLHF
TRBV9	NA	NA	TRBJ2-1	TGTGCCAGCAGCGTAGTAGCTACTAACAATGAGCAGTTCTTC	CASSVVATNNEQFF
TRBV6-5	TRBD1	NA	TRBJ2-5	TGTGCCAGCAGCCAAAACAGGGGTGGGGAGACCCAGTACTTC	CASSQNRGGETQYF
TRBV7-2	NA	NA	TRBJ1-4	TGTGCCAGCAGCTTGGCTAGAACAACTAATGAAAAACTGTTTTTT	CASSLARTTNEKLFF
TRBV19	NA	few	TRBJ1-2	TGTGCCAGTAGTATTCTTGCAGGGGCAGGCTACACCTTC	CASSILAGAGYTF
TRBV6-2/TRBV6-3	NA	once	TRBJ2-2	TGTGCCAGCAGTTCCGGGCAGGGCACCGGGGAGCTGTTTTTT	CASSSGQGTGELFF
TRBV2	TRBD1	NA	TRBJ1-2	TGTGCCAGCAGTGATTATGCGGGACAGGGGCATGGCTACACCTTC	CASSDYAGQGHGYTF
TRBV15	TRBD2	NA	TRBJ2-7	TGTGCCACCAGCGGGGACTGGACTAGAATCGTCTACGAGCAGTACTTC	CATSGDWTRIVYEQYF
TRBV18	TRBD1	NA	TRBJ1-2	TGTGCCAGCTCACCACTGTTCATGACAGGGCCGGGCTATGGCTACACCTTC	CASSPLFMTGPGYGYTF
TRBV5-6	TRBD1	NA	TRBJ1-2	TGTGCCAGCAGCTTAAATCTCAGGACAGGGTCCCATGGCTACACCTTC	CASSLNLRTGSHGYTF
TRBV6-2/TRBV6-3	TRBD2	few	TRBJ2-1	TGTGCCAGCAGTATTAGCGGGGGCACCTACAATGAGCAGTTCTTC	CASSISGGTYNEQFF
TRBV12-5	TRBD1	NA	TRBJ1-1	TGTGCTAGTGGTTCAGGGACAGGGGGCGGCACTGAAGCTTTCTTT	CASGSGTGGGTEAFF
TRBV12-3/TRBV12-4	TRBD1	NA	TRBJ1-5	TGTGCCAGCAGTTCCGACAGGGTTCAGCCCCAGCATTTT	CASSSDRVQPQHF
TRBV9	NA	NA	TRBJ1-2	TGTGCCAGCAGCTCCCTGGTCCCCGGTGGGGCAGGTGGCTACACCTTC	CASSSLVPGGAGGYTF
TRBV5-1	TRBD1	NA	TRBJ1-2	TGCGCCAGCAGTCCGGACAGGGTCTATGGCTACACCTTC	CASSPDRVYGYTF
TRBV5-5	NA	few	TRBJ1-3	TGTGCCAGCAGCTTGTCGACCGAAAGCAGGGGAAACACCATATATTTT	CASSLSTESRGNTIYF
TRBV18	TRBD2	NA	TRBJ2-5	TGTGCCAGCTCCCTGGGACTAGCGGGAGTAGAGACCCAGTACTTC	CASSLGLAGVETQYF
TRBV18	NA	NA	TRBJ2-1	TGTGCCAGCTCACCCCAGGGAACGAATGAGCAGTTCTTC	CASSPQGTNEQFF
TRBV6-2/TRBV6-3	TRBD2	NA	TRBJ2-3	TGTGCCAGCAGTTACTCGATGTTGCTAGCGGGTTCCGCTAGCACAGATACGCAGTATTTT	CASSYSMLLAGSASTDTQYF
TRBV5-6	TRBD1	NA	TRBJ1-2	TGTGCCAGCACCTTGATAGGACAGGGTGGTGGCTACACCTTC	CASTLIGQGGGYTF
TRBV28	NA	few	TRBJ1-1	TGTGCCAGCCGCACTACTACAGGGTGGGGAGGGACTGAAGCTTTCTTT	CASRTTTGWGGTEAFF
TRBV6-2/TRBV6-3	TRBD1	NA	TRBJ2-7	TGTGCCAGCAGTGCCTGGACAGGGGGCTCCTACGAGCAGTACTTC	CASSAWTGGSYEQYF
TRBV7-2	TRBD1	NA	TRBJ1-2	TGTGCCAGCAGCCGGGGAGACAGGGCTGACTATGGCTACACCTTC	CASSRGDRADYGYTF
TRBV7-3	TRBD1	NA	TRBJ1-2	TGTGCCAGCAGCCCATCAGGGGGGAATGGCTACACCTTC	CASSPSGGNGYTF
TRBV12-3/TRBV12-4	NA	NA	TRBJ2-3	TGTGCCAGCAGTCCAGAGGCCTGGGATACGCAGTATTTT	CASSPEAWDTQYF